One and the same sample provided the 22 T cell receptor beta chains below, sequenced in a study of CD8+ T cells in alopecia areata. Treatment indicated: oral pan-JAK inhibitor, 5-10 mg twice daily. Reverse transcription of extracted RNA yielded cDNA, which provided the sequencing template. Clones were sequenced by immunoSEQ multiplex PCR, and TCRdb holds only the in-frame ones, with some missing. The profile shows more than 150,000 clones, roughly 46% of them singletons. The sequencing here drew on CD8+ T cells sorted from blood, taken around week 54, from a patient treated with tofacitinib. These receptors came from a human donor with alopecia areata.

The chain uses TRBV6-5 and TRBJ2-7; 8 nucleotides align to TRBD1. J lost 0 bases, V lost 6 bases, and 7 bases had no gene match. This CDR3 contains 15 residues. Germline V gene sequence: CDR1 MNHEY, CDR2 SVGAGI. The CDR3 nucleotides read TGTGCCAGCAGCTCAGGGGGCCGACCCTCCTACGAGCAGTACTTC. Translation: CASSSGGRPSYEQYF.

Worth noting for this clone: Additional DNA sequences in this sample encode the identical CDR3. The rearrangement uses TRBV15 and TRBJ1-2; maybe TRBD1 (5 bases). V lost 0 bases and J lost 8, with 10 bases in between. Germline V gives CDR1 LNHNV, CDR2 YYDKDF (reference sequence). The CDR3 has 13 amino acids. The chain's CDR3 is CATSRDRGDGYTF. In nucleotides, the CDR3 is TGTGCCACCAGCAGAGATCGGGGGGACGGCTACACCTTC.

This clone was detected once. The rearrangement uses TRBV27 and TRBJ1-6, with no clear D. Germline-derived CDR1 and CDR2 are MNHEY and SMNVEV (reference sequence). The CDR3 runs 15 residues. V was cut by 3 bases and J by 3 bases, with 9 bases left in between. CDR3 loop: CASSLRRDYNSPLHF. In DNA, the CDR3 is TGTGCCAGCAGTTTGAGGAGGGACTATAATTCACCCCTCCACTTT.

The CDR3 region has the DNA TGCAGCGTTGAAGACCCGGGGCTGGCCGGGGAGCTGTTTTTT. It encodes CSVEDPGLAGELFF. The rearrangement uses TRBV29-1 and TRBJ2-2; D assignment may be TRBD1 or TRBD2 (5 bases each). V lost 0 bases to trimming and J lost 6 bases, with 11 bases between them. CDR1 SQVTM and CDR2 ANQGSEA come from the germline V gene. The CDR3 is 14 amino acids.

This clone was counted a single time. The genes are TRBV7-9 and TRBJ1-2; D is uncertain. CDR1 SEHNR and CDR2 FQNEAQ come from the germline V gene (reference sequence). The CDR3 totals 11 residues. V dropped 2 bases and J dropped 4 bases, with 2 bases sitting between them. Here the CDR3 DNA reads TGTGCCAGCAGCTTAACCTATGGCTACACCTTC. This gives the protein CASSLTYGYTF. The full variable domain, rest sourced from reference TRBV7-9 and TRBJ1-2, is DTGVSQNPRHKITKRGQNVTFRCDPISEHNRLYWYRQTLGQGPEFLTYFQNEAQLEKSRLLSDRFSAERPKGSFSTLEIQRTEQGDSAMYLCASSLTYGYTFGSGTRLTVV.

Only a few counts were recorded for this clone. The rearrangement joins TRBV4-1 to TRBJ1-1; no clear D gene. V was clipped by 3 bases and J by 1 base, with 9 bases between them. Per the germline V gene, CDR1 is MGHRA and CDR2 is YSYEKL. The length of the CDR3 is 14 residues. The CDR3 DNA reads as TGCGCCAGCAGCCACGAGGGTGGGAACACTGAAGCTTTCTTT. This encodes CASSHEGGNTEAFF.

V is TRBV27 and J is TRBJ2-7; D might be TRBD1 or TRBD2, each matching 5 bases. Germline CDR1 is MNHEY and CDR2 is SMNVEV (reference sequence). V was pared by 6 bases and J by 9 bases, with 15 bases between. There are 12 residues in the CDR3. CDR3 sequence: CASSPGTSGQYF. The CDR3 bases are TGTGCCAGCAGCCCAGGGACGTCGGGGCAGTACTTC.

The chain links TRBV7-9 to TRBJ1-5; D not resolved. CDR3 length equals 16 residues. V was shortened by 5 bases and J by 6 bases, with 20 bases between the two germline ends. Germline V gene lookup returns CDR1 SEHNR and CDR2 FQNEAQ (reference sequence). The CDR3 reads CASSLSLTDGVQPQHF. DNA for the CDR3: TGTGCCAGCAGCCTCTCGCTTACGGACGGAGTTCAGCCCCAGCATTTT.

The CDR3: CATSRVLGEETQYF. In DNA, the CDR3 is TGTGCCACCAGCAGAGTTCTGGGGGAAGAGACCCAGTACTTC. The chain has TRBV15 and TRBJ2-5, with D perhaps given as TRBD1 or TRBD2 (5 bases each). The CDR3 has 14 residues. Germline lookup yields CDR1 LNHNV and CDR2 YYDKDF (reference sequence). V was clipped by 1 base and J by 3 bases, with 9 bases between them. Complete variable domain (other parts from reference TRBV15 and TRBJ2-5): DAMVIQNPRYQVTQFGKPVTLSCSQTLNHNVMYWYQQKSSQAPKLLFHYYDKDFNNEADTPDNFQSRRPNTSFCFLDIRSPGLGDTAMYLCATSRVLGEETQYFGPGTRLLVL.

This sequence joins TRBV11-1 and TRBJ2-1; 7 positions agree with TRBD1. The V gene's germline CDR1 is SGHAT and CDR2 FQDESV (reference sequence). There are 15 residues in the CDR3. Germline trimming cut 4 bases from V and 4 bases from J; bases unmatched to any gene: 7. CDR3 amino acids: CASSSPRDRYNEQFF. In DNA form, the CDR3 reads TGTGCCAGCAGCTCGCCCCGGGACAGATACAATGAGCAGTTCTTC.

This chain joins TRBV29-1 and TRBJ2-2; D may be TRBD2 (7 bases). The CDR3 extends over 14 amino acids. Looked up from germline, CDR1 is SQVTM and CDR2 is ANQGSEA. Trimming stripped 4 bases from V and 4 bases from J, with 13 bases between. The CDR3 DNA reads TGCAGCGTTGGAGGGGGGGAGACCACCGGGGAGCTGTTTTTT. It codes for CSVGGGETTGELFF.

CDR3: CASKRVRDTEAFF. The DNA of the CDR3 is TGTGCCAGCAAGCGGGTAAGGGACACTGAAGCTTTCTTT. The chain employs TRBV27 and TRBJ1-1, with D unclear. The germline V and J ends were trimmed by 7 bases and 3 bases, with 12 bases remaining between them. This CDR3 region has 13 residues. Germline loops: CDR1 MNHEY, CDR2 SMNVEV (reference sequence).

This clone was seen more than once but under ten times. The gene calls are TRBV7-9 and TRBJ2-2; D unresolved. Between the trimmed V and J ends, which lost 5 bases and 9 bases, there was a span of 10 bases. The CDR3 runs to 12 residues. The germline V gene encodes CDR1 SEHNR and CDR2 FQNEAQ (reference sequence). CDR3 loop: CASSGDSWELFF. The DNA for the CDR3 is TGTGCCAGCAGCGGAGACTCGTGGGAGCTGTTTTTT. Full variable domain (remainder filled in from reference TRBV7-9 and TRBJ2-2): DTGVSQNPRHKITKRGQNVTFRCDPISEHNRLYWYRQTLGQGPEFLTYFQNEAQLEKSRLLSDRFSAERPKGSFSTLEIQRTEQGDSAMYLCASSGDSWELFFGEGSRLTVL.

The V call is TRBV7-2, the J call TRBJ2-1; tentative D call: TRBD1 (6 bases). Trimming shortened V by 6 bases and J by 1 base, and 13 bases separated the two germline ends. The CDR3 extends over 15 amino acids. Germline values: CDR1 SGHTA, CDR2 FQGNSA. The CDR3 reads CASSRDTVSYNEQFF. The DNA for the CDR3 is TGTGCCAGCAGTCGGGACACCGTTTCCTACAATGAGCAGTTCTTC.

V usage is TRBV4-1 and J usage is TRBJ1-1; 9 positions agree with TRBD1. The ends lost 4 bases at V and 8 bases at J; junction bases unmatched: 5. This CDR3 is 13 amino acids long. Germline values: CDR1 MGHRA, CDR2 YSYEKL. The CDR3 here is CASSRGQGREAFF. In DNA, the CDR3 is TGCGCCAGCAGCCGAGGACAGGGGAGGGAAGCTTTCTTT.

Details on this clone: This likely traces to a read error, being one base from a far larger clone. The chain employs TRBV27 and TRBJ2-2, with a possible D match to TRBD1 (6 bases). Trimming left V 4 bases short and J 3 bases short, with 6 bases between. There are 13 residues in the CDR3. Germline V CDR1 and CDR2: MNHEY, SMNVEV (reference sequence). CDR3 sequence: CASSYRDTGELFF. The CDR3 bases are TGTGCCAGCAGTTACAGGGACACCGGGGAGCTGTTTTTT.

The rearrangement uses TRBV29-1 and TRBJ1-2; possible D gene TRBD1, 6 bases. V was trimmed by 3 bases and J by 6 bases, leaving 17 bases between them. The germline gives CDR1 SQVTM, CDR2 ANQGSEA. The CDR3 is 14 amino acids. This CDR3 is CSVDRGEGVDGYTF. CDR3 bases: TGCAGCGTTGATAGAGGTGAGGGGGTCGATGGCTACACCTTC.

The chain employs TRBV7-9 and TRBJ2-7, with 7 nucleotides matching TRBD2. Germline values: CDR1 SEHNR, CDR2 FQNEAQ (reference sequence). The CDR3 extends over 16 amino acids. Trimming cost V 5 bases and J 0 bases; bases outside gene matches: 10. Here the CDR3 DNA reads TGTGCCAGCAGCGTAACACTAGCGCAACCCTCCTACGAGCAGTACTTC. Encoded protein: CASSVTLAQPSYEQYF.

The V call is TRBV30, the J call TRBJ1-4; the D gene is possibly TRBD1 (6 bases). The germline V gene encodes CDR1 GTSNPN and CDR2 SVGIG (reference sequence). V was pared by 2 bases and J by 4 bases, with 11 bases between. This CDR3 is 14 amino acids long. The CDR3 region is CAWSRTAGNEKLFF. The DNA for the CDR3 is TGTGCCTGGAGTAGGACAGCCGGTAATGAAAAACTGTTTTTT.

The chain combines TRBV7-9 with TRBJ2-7; D not certain. Trimming took off 3 bases at V and 6 bases at J, with 12 bases between the two ends. The CDR3 is 13 residues long. Germline V gene sequence: CDR1 SEHNR, CDR2 FQNEAQ (reference sequence). As DNA, the CDR3 is TGTGCCAGCAGCTTCGGAACGACATTCGAGCAGTACTTC. Translated, it gives CASSFGTTFEQYF.

This clone was counted a few times. This sequence joins TRBV25-1 and TRBJ2-2; 7 bases are shared with TRBD1. The germline gives CDR1 MGHDK, CDR2 SYGVNS. After removal of 6 bases from V and 4 bases from J, the junction contained 5 bases not matched to a gene. The CDR3 loop spans 14 amino acids. The CDR3 sequence: CASSRDRVTGELFF. CDR3 DNA sequence: TGTGCCAGCAGCCGAGACAGGGTCACCGGGGAGCTGTTTTTT.

This rearrangement joins TRBV9 to TRBJ1-4, with D perhaps matching TRBD1 (6 bases). The CDR3 sequence is 15 residues long. Germline CDR1 reads SGDLS; CDR2 reads YYNGEE. V lost 4 bases and J 3 bases, leaving 13 bases between the germline ends. CDR3 nucleotides: TGTGCCAGCAGCCTCACAGGGTCCGCTAATGAAAAACTGTTTTTT. It specifies CASSLTGSANEKLFF.